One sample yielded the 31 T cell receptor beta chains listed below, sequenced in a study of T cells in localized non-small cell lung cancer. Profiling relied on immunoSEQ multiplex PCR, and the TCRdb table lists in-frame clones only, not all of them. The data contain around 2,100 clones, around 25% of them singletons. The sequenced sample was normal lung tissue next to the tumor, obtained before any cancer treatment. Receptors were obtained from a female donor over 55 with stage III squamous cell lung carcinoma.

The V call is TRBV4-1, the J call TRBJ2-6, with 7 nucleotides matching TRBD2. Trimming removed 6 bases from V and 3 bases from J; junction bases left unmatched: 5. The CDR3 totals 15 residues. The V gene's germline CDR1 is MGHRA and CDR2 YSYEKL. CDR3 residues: CASSSRGDGANVLTF. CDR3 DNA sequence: TGCGCCAGCAGTTCCCGGGGGGATGGGGCCAACGTCCTGACTTTC.

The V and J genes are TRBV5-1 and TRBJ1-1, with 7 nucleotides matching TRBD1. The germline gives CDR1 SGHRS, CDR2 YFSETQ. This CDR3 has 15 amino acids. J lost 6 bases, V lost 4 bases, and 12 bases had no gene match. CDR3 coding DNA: TGCGCCAGCAGCCCACTACAGGGGAAGATCTCTGAAGCTTTCTTT. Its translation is CASSPLQGKISEAFF.

CDR3 sequence (DNA): TGTGCCAGCAGAAACAGGGCCGACACTGAAGCTTTCTTT. This gives the protein CASRNRADTEAFF. V is TRBV6-8 and J is TRBJ1-1, with D possibly TRBD1 on 6 matching bases. In germline, CDR1 is MNHGY, CDR2 SAAAGT. Trimming took off 6 bases at V and 3 bases at J, with 11 bases between the two ends. This CDR3 contains 13 residues.

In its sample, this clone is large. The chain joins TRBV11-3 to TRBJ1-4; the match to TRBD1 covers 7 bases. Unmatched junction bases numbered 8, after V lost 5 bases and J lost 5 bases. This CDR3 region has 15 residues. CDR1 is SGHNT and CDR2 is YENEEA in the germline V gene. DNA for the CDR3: TGTGCCAGCAGCACGCCGGGACAGAAGAATGAAAAACTGTTTTTT. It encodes CASSTPGQKNEKLFF.

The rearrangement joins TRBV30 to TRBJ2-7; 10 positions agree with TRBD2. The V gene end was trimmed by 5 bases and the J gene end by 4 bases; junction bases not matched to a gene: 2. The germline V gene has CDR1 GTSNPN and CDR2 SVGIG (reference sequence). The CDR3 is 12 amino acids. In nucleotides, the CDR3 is TGTGCCTGGGGACTAGCGGATTACGAGCAGTACTTC. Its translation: CAWGLADYEQYF.

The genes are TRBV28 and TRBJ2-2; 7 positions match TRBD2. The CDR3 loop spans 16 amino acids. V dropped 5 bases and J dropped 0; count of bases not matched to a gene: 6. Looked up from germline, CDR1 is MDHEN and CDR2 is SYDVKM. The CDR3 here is CASSGEGLPNTGELFF. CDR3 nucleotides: TGTGCCAGCAGTGGGGAGGGCCTACCGAACACCGGGGAGCTGTTTTTT.

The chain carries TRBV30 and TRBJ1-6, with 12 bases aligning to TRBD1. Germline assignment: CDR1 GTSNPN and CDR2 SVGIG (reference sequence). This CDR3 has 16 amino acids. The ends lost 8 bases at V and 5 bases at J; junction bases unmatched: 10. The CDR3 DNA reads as TGTGCCGCGGGACAGGGGGCTCTGTCGGATAATTCACCCCTCCACTTT. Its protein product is CAAGQGALSDNSPLHF. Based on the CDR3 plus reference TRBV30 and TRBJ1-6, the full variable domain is SQTIHQWPATLVQPVGSPLSLECTVEGTSNPNLYWYRQAAGRGLQLLFYSVGIGQISSEVPQNLSASRPQDRQFILSSKKLLLSDSGFYLCAAGQGALSDNSPLHFGNGTRLTVT.

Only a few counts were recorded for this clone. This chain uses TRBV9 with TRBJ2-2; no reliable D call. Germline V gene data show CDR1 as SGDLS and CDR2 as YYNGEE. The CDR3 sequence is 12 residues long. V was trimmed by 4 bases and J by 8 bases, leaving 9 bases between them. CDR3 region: CASSSRRGELFF. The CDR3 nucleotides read TGTGCCAGCAGCTCACGACGGGGGGAGCTGTTTTTT.

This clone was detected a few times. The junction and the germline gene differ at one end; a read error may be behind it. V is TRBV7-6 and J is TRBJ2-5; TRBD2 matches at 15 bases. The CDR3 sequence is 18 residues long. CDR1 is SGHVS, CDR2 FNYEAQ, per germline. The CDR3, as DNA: TGTGCCAGCAGTTTAGTTACGGGACTAGCGGGAGGAAGAGAGACCCAGTACTTC. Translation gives CASSLVTGLAGGRETQYF.

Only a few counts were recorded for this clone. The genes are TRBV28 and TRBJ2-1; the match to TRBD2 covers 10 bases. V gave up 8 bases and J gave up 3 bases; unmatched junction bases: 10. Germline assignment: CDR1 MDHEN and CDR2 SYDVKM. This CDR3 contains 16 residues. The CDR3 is CASGPRRTSGYNEQFF. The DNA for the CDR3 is TGTGCCAGCGGCCCTCGAAGGACTAGCGGCTACAATGAGCAGTTCTTC.

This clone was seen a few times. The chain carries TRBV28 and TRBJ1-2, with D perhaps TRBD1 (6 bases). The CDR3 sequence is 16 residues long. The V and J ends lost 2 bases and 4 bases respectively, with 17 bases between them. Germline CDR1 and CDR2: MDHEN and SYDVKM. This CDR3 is CASSLGAGTRGYGYTF. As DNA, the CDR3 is TGTGCCAGCAGTTTAGGTGCCGGGACAAGAGGCTATGGCTACACCTTC.

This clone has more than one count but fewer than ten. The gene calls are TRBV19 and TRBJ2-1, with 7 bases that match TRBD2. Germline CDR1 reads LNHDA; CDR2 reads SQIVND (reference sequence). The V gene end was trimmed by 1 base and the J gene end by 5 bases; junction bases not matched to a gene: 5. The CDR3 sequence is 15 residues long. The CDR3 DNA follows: TGTGCCAGTAGTATAGGGGAGGGGTTCCACAATGAGCAGTTCTTC. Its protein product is CASSIGEGFHNEQFF.

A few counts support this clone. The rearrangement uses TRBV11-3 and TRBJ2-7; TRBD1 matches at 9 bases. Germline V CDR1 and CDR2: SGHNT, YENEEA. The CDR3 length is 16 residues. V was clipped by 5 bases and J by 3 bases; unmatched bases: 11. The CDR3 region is CASSLGTGLGIYEQYF. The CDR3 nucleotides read TGTGCCAGCAGCCTGGGGACAGGGCTTGGTATCTACGAGCAGTACTTC.

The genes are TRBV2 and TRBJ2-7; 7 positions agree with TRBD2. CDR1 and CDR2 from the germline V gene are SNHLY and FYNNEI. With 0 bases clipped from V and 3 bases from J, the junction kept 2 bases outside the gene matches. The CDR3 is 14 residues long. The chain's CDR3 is CASSEAGGNYEQYF. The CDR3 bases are TGTGCCAGCAGTGAAGCGGGAGGGAACTACGAGCAGTACTTC. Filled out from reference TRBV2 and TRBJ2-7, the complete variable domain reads EPEVTQTPSHQVTQMGQEVILRCVPISNHLYFYWYRQILGQKVEFLVSFYNNEISEKSEIFDDQFSVERPDGSNFTLKIRSTKLEDSAMYFCASSEAGGNYEQYFGPGTRLTVT.

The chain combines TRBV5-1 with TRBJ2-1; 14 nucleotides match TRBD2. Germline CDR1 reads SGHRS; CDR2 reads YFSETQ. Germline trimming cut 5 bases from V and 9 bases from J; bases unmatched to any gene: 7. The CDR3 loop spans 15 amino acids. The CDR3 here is CASSLGTSGSTEQFF. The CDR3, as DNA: TGCGCCAGCAGTTTAGGGACTAGCGGGAGCACTGAGCAGTTCTTC.

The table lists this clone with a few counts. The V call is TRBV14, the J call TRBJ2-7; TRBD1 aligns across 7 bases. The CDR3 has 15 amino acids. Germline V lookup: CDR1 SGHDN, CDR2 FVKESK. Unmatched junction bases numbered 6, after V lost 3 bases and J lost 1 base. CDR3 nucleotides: TGTGCCAGCAGCCAGGCAGGGGGTCGATCCTACGAGCAGTACTTC. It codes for CASSQAGGRSYEQYF.

In DNA form, the CDR3 reads TGCGCCAGCAGCCTTATCCCCCCCAGCGGGGGGGCGGCAGATACGCAGTATTTT. As protein: CASSLIPPSGGAADTQYF. This chain links TRBV5-1 with TRBJ2-3; 10 nucleotides match TRBD2. The CDR3 runs to 18 residues. J was trimmed by 4 bases and V by 4 bases; bases with no gene match: 15. From germline, CDR1 is SGHRS and CDR2 YFSETQ.

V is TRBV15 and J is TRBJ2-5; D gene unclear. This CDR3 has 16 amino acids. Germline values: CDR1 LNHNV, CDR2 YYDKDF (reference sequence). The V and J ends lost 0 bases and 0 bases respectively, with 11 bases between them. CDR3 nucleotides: TGTGCCACCAGCAGAGATGGGTATACAGACCAAGAGACCCAGTACTTC. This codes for CATSRDGYTDQETQYF.

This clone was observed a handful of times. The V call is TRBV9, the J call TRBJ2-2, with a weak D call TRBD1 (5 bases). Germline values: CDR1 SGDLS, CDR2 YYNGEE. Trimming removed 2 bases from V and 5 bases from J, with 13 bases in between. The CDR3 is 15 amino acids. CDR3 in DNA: TGTGCCAGCAGCGTCAGGGTCTTGGGAACCGGGGAGCTGTTTTTT. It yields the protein CASSVRVLGTGELFF.

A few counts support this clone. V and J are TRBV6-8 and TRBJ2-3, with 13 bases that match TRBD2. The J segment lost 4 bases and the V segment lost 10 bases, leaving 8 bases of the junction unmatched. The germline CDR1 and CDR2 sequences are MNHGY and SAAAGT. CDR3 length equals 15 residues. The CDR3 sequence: CAISQGLAGADTQYF. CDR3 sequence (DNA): TGTGCCATCAGCCAAGGACTAGCGGGGGCAGATACGCAGTATTTT.

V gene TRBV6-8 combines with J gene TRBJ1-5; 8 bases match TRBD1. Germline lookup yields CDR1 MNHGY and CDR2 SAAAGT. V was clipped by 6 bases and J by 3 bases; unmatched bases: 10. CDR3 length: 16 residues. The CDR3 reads CASRRTGSTFNQPQHF. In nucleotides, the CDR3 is TGTGCCAGCAGGCGGACAGGGAGTACCTTCAATCAGCCCCAGCATTTT.

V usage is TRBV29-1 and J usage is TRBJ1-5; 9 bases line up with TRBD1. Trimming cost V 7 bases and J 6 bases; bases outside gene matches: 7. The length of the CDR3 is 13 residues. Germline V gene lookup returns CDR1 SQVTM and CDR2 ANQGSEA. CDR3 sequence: CSGATGGGQPQHF. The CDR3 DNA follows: TGCAGCGGCGCGACAGGGGGGGGTCAGCCCCAGCATTTT.

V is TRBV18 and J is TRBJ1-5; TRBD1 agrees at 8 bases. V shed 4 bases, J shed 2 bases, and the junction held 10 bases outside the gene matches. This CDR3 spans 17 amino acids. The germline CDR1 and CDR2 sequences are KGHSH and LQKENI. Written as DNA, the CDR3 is TGTGCCAGCTCACGAGACAGGGGAAGCTTGGGCAATCAGCCCCAGCATTTT. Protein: CASSRDRGSLGNQPQHF.

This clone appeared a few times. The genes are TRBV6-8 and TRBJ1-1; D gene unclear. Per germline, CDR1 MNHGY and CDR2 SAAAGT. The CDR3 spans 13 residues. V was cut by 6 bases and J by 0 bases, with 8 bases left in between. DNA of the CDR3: TGTGCCAGCAGGGTAACCATGAACACTGAAGCTTTCTTT. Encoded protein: CASRVTMNTEAFF.

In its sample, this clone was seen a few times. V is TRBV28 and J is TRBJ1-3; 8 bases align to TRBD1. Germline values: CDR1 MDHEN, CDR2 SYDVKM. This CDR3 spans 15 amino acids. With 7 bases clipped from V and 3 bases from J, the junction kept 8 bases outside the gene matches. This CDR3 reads CASTLSGQGGNTIYF. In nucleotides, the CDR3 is TGTGCCAGCACCTTATCCGGACAGGGTGGAAACACCATATATTTT.

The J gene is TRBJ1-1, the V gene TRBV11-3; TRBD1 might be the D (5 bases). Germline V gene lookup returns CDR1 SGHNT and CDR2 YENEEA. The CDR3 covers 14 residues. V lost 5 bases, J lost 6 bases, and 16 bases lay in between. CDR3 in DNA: TGTGCCAGCAGCGCCCGGACAATTAGAGCTGAAGCTTTCTTT. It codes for CASSARTIRAEAFF.

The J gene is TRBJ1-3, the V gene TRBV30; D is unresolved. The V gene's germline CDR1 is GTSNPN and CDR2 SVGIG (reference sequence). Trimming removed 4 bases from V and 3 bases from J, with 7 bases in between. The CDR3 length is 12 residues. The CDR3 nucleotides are TGTGCCTGGAAGAGGAGTGGAAACACCATATATTTT. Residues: CAWKRSGNTIYF.

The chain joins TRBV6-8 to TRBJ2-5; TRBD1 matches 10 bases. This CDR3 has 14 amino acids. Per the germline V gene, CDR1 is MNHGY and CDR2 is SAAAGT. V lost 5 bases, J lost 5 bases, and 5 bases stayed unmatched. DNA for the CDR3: TGTGCCAGCAGTGCGACAGGGGGCTTGGAGACCCAGTACTTC. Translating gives CASSATGGLETQYF.

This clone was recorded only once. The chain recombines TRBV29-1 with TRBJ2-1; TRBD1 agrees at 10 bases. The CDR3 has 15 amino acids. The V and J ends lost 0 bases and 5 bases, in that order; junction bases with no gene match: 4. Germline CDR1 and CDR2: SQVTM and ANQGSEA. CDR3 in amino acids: CSVEEGTGVDNEQFF. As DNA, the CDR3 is TGCAGCGTTGAAGAAGGGACAGGGGTTGACAATGAGCAGTTCTTC.

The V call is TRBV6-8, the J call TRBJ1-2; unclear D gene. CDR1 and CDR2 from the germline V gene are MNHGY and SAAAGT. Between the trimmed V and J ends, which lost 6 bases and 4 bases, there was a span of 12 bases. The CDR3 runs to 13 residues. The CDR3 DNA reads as TGTGCCAGCAGCCAGACGGGGATCTATGGCTACACCTTC. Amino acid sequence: CASSQTGIYGYTF.

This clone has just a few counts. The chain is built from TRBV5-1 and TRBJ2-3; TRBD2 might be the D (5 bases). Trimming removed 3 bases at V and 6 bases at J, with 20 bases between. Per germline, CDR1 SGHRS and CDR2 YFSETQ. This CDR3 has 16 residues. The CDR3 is CASSSPPGDRSDTQYF. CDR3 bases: TGCGCCAGCAGCTCACCACCCGGGGATAGGTCGGATACGCAGTATTTT.